This is a list of T cell receptor beta chains from one sample in a study of tumor-infiltrating lymphocytes in primary liver carcinoma. TCRdb re-analysed the multiplex PCR reads in MiXCR, keeping a single row per CDR3 protein. The data contain 90,000 to 100,000 distinct CDR3 sequences, around three quarters of them singletons. The material sequenced was liver tumor tissue from sampling region 5. Receptors were obtained from a woman in her fifties or sixties with primary liver carcinoma and hepatitis B virus infection. Both conserved end residues are trimmed from each CDR3. Each record gives: D gene, V gene, clone size, J gene, CDR3 protein. D genes are given only for firm matches. Expanded clones get a size class; other rows say once, few or many, or leave the size out.

d_gene: NA; v_gene: TRBV7-9; abundance: NA; j_gene: TRBJ2-3; CDR3aa: ASSPTVHDRTPDTQY
d_gene: NA; v_gene: TRBV7-9; abundance: many; j_gene: TRBJ2-4; CDR3aa: ASSLAGQGLGIQY
d_gene: NA; v_gene: TRBV11-2; abundance: NA; j_gene: TRBJ2-5; CDR3aa: SSSTGETQY
d_gene: NA; v_gene: TRBV11-2; abundance: NA; j_gene: TRBJ1-1; CDR3aa: ASRQLSAEAF
d_gene: TRBD2; v_gene: TRBV11-2; abundance: few; j_gene: TRBJ2-3; CDR3aa: ASSLGGLTHTSDTQY
d_gene: NA; v_gene: TRBV20-1; abundance: NA; j_gene: TRBJ1-6; CDR3aa: SARDQGFFPTNSPLH
d_gene: NA; v_gene: TRBV11-3; abundance: NA; j_gene: TRBJ2-1; CDR3aa: ASSPRDRDSQQS
d_gene: TRBD1; v_gene: TRBV28; abundance: NA; j_gene: TRBJ2-1; CDR3aa: ASSQTGTGAGVGYRGAYNEQF
d_gene: NA; v_gene: TRBV6-6; abundance: many; j_gene: TRBJ2-1; CDR3aa: ASSSAQGQSKTNEQF
d_gene: NA; v_gene: TRBV6-5; abundance: NA; j_gene: TRBJ2-3; CDR3aa: ASGNTGATDTQY
d_gene: NA; v_gene: TRBV29-1; abundance: NA; j_gene: TRBJ1-2; CDR3aa: CVPRGTGARGYT